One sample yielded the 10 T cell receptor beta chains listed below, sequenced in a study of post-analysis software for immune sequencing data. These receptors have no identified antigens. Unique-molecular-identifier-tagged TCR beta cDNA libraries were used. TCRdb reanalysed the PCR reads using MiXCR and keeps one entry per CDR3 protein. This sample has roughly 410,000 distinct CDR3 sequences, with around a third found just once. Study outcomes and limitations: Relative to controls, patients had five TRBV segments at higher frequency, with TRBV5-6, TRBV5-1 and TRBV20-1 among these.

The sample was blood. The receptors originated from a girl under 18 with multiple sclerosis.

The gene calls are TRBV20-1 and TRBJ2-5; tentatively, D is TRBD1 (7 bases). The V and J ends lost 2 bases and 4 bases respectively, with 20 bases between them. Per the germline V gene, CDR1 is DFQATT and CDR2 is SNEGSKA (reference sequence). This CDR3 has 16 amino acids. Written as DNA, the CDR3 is TGCAGTGCTAGACCCTGGGGGGCAGGGGGAGTAGAGACCCAGTACTTC. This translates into CSARPWGAGGVETQYF.

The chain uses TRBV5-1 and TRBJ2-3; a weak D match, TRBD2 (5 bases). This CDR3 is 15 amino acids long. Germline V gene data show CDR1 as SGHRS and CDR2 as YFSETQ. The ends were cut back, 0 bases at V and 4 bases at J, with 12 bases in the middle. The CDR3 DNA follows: TGCGCCAGCAGCTTGGAAGCCCCCGGGGCAGATACGCAGTATTTT. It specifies CASSLEAPGADTQYF. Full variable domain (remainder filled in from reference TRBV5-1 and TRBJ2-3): KAGVTQTPRYLIKTRGQQVTLSCSPISGHRSVSWYQQTPGQGLQFLFEYFSETQRNKGNFPGRFSGRQFSNSRSEMNVSTLELGDSALYLCASSLEAPGADTQYFGPGTRLTVL.

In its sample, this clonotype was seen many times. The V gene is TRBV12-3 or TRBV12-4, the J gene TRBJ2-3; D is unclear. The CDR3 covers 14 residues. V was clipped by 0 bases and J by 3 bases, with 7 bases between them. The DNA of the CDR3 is TGTGCCAGCAGTTTAGCCCCACGGACAGATACGCAGTATTTT. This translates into CASSLAPRTDTQYF.

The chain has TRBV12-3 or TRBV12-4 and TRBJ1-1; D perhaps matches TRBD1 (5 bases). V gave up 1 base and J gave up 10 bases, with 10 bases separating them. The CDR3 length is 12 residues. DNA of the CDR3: TGTGCCAGCAGTTTAGGGGGGAGCAGAGCTTTCTTT. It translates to CASSLGGSRAFF.

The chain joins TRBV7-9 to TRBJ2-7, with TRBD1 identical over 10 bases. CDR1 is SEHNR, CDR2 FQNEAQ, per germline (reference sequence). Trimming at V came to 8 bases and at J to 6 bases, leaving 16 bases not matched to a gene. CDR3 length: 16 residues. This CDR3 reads CASLPTGTGVSREQYF. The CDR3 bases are TGTGCCAGCTTACCGACCGGGACAGGGGTAAGCCGCGAGCAGTACTTC.

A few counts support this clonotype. CDR3 in DNA: TGCGCCAGCAGCTGGGTTGCAGGAGGAAGCATGGAGACCCAGTACTTC. It specifies CASSWVAGGSMETQYF. V is TRBV5-1 and J is TRBJ2-5, with D perhaps matching TRBD2 (5 bases). Germline V lookup: CDR1 SGHRS, CDR2 YFSETQ. V was trimmed by 3 bases and J by 5 bases, leaving 20 bases between them. This CDR3 spans 16 amino acids.

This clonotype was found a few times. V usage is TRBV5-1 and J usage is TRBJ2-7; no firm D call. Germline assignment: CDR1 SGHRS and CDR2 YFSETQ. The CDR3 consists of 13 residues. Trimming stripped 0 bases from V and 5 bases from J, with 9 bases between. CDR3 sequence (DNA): TGCGCCAGCAGCTTGGGAGGACCTGACGAGCAGTACTTC. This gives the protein CASSLGGPDEQYF.

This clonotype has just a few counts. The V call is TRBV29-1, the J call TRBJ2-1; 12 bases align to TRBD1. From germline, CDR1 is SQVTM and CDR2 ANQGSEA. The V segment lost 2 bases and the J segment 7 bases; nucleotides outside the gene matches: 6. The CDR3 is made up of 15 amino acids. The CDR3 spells CSVERGQGAGNEQFF. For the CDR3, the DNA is TGCAGCGTTGAACGGGGACAGGGGGCTGGGAATGAGCAGTTCTTC.

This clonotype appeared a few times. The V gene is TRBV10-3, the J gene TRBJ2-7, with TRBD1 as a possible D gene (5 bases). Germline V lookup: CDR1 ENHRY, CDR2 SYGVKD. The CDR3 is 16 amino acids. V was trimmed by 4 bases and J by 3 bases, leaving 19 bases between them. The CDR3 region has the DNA TGTGCCATCAGTGTGTCCCGCCGGAGACAGATCTACGAGCAGTACTTC. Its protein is CAISVSRRRQIYEQYF.

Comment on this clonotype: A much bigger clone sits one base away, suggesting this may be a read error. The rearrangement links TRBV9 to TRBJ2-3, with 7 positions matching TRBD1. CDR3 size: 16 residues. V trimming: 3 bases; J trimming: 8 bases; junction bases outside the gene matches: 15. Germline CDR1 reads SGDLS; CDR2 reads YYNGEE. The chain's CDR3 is CASSAQPGQSVSTQYF. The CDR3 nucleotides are TGTGCCAGCAGCGCCCAACCGGGACAGAGTGTGAGTACGCAGTATTTT.